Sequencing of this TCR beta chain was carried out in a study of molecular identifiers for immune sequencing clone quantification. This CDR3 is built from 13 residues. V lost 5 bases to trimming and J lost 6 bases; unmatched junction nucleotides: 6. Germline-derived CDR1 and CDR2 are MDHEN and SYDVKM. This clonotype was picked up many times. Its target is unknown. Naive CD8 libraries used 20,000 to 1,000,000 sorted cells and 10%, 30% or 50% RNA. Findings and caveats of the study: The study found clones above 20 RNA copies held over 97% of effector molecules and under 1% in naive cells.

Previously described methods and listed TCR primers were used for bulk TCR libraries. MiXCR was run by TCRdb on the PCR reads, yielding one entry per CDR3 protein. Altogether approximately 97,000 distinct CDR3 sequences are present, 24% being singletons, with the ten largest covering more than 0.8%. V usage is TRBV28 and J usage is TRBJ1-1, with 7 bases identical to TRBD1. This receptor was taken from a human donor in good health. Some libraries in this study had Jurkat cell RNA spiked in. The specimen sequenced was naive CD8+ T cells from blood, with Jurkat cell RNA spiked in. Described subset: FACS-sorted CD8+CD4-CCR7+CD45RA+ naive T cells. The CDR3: CASSKGALPEAFF. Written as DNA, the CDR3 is TGTGCCAGCAGTAAGGGGGCGCTTCCTGAAGCTTTCTTT.